This TCR beta chain was observed in a study of response to subunit inactivated influenza vaccine. Study-wide results and limits: Each seasonal influenza vaccination, the authors suggested, recruits few new T cells.

This clonotype has more than one count but fewer than ten. Antigen specificity is unknown. Trimming took off 2 bases at V and 0 bases at J, with 8 bases between the two ends. The CDR3 is made up of 15 amino acids. Germline CDR1 is SNHLY and CDR2 is FYNNEI. TCRdb fed the RT-PCR reads into MiXCR, producing one record per CDR3 protein. The table lists about 530,000 distinct CDR3 sequences, roughly 13% of them singletons. This chain joins TRBV2 and TRBJ2-1; no reliable D call. Specimen: PBMCs from blood, collected around seven weeks after vaccination. The TCR sequence derives from a man in his forties or fifties who received an inactivated influenza vaccine. The CDR3 DNA follows: TGTGCCAGCAGTGAACTAGGTTCCTCCTACAATGAGCAGTTCTTC. Residues: CASSELGSSYNEQFF.